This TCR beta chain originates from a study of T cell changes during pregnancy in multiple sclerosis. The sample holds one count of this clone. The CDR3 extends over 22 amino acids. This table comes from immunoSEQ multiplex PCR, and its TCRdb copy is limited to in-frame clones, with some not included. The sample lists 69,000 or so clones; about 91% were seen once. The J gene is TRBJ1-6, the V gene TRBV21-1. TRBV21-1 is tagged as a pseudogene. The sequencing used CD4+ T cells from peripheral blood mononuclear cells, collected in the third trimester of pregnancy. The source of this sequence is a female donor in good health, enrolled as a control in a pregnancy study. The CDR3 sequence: CASSQDSIIQKAVGTRISPLHF. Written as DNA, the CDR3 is TGTGCCAGCAGTCAGGACAGTATAATTCAAAAGGCCGTGGGGACTAGAATATCACCCCTCCACTTT.